The rows below give T cell receptor beta chains drawn from one sample of a study of blood T cell repertoires in COVID-19. The assay was immunoSEQ multiplex PCR, and TCRdb's table has in-frame clones only and misses some. This sample yields roughly 250,000 clones, of which around 85% are seen a single time; approximately 10% belongs to the top ten. Sequencing was performed on peripheral blood. The origin of the receptors is a woman over 75 with acute or convalescent COVID-19. Each CDR3 is given with its conserved first and last residue. A D gene is named only where the DNA matches it firmly. Clone size, where shown, is once, few, many, or a class for clones that have expanded.

D: TRBD2; J: TRBJ2-5; V: TRBV18; size: .; CDR3: CASSPPGLARETQYF; DNA: TGTGCCAGCTCACCACCGGGACTAGCGAGAGAGACCCAGTACTTC
D: .; J: TRBJ1-5; V: TRBV2; size: few; CDR3: CASSELSLGRPQHF; DNA: TGTGCCAGCAGTGAATTAAGTCTGGGGCGGCCCCAGCATTTT
D: TRBD1; J: TRBJ1-1; V: TRBV30; size: .; CDR3: CAWTSVVGDRGRGTEAFF; DNA: TGTGCCTGGACCTCTGTGGTTGGGGACAGGGGGCGCGGGACTGAAGCTTTCTTT
D: TRBD1; J: TRBJ1-1; V: TRBV19; size: .; CDR3: CASSMIPGQGSGTEAFF; DNA: TGTGCCAGTAGTATGATACCGGGACAGGGAAGCGGCACTGAAGCTTTCTTT
D: .; J: TRBJ2-5; V: TRBV5-4; size: .; CDR3: CASSSGVKETQYF; DNA: TGTGCCAGCAGCTCGGGGGTGAAAGAGACCCAGTACTTC
D: TRBD1; J: TRBJ1-1; V: TRBV11-1; size: .; CDR3: CASSSRDRMNTEAFF; DNA: TGTGCCAGCAGCTCGCGGGACAGGATGAACACTGAAGCTTTCTTT
D: .; J: TRBJ2-6; V: TRBV24-1; size: .; CDR3: CATSDAGPFDTGANVLTF; DNA: TGTGCCACCAGTGATGCGGGGCCTTTCGATACTGGGGCCAACGTCCTGACTTTC
D: TRBD1; J: TRBJ2-5; V: TRBV4-1; size: .; CDR3: CASSQTPQGAQETQYF; DNA: TGCGCCAGCAGCCAAACGCCACAGGGGGCCCAAGAGACCCAGTACTTC
D: .; J: TRBJ1-1; V: TRBV12-3/TRBV12-4; size: .; CDR3: CASSPTGRSEAFF; DNA: TGTGCCAGCAGTCCCACAGGGAGAAGTGAAGCTTTCTTT
D: .; J: TRBJ2-3; V: TRBV6-5; size: .; CDR3: CASSYHRSTDTQYF; DNA: TGTGCCAGCAGTTACCACAGAAGCACAGATACGCAGTATTTT
D: TRBD2; J: TRBJ2-3; V: TRBV7-2; size: .; CDR3: CASSLNLAGGLADTQYF; DNA: TGTGCCAGCAGCTTAAATCTAGCGGGGGGTTTGGCAGATACGCAGTATTTT
D: TRBD2; J: TRBJ2-7; V: TRBV6-4; size: .; CDR3: CASSETSGTYEQYF; DNA: TGTGCCAGCAGTGAGACTAGCGGAACCTACGAGCAGTACTTC
D: TRBD2; J: TRBJ2-3; V: TRBV11-2; size: .; CDR3: CASSSRLAGESTDTQYF; DNA: TGTGCCAGCAGCTCCCGACTAGCGGGGGAGAGCACAGATACGCAGTATTTT
D: .; J: TRBJ1-2; V: TRBV28; size: .; CDR3: CASAERADYGYTF; DNA: TGTGCCAGTGCAGAGAGGGCAGACTATGGCTACACCTTC
D: TRBD1; J: TRBJ2-2; V: TRBV6-5; size: once; CDR3: CASSYLRQGNTGELFF; DNA: TGTGCCAGCAGTTACCTAAGACAGGGGAACACCGGGGAGCTGTTTTTT
D: .; J: TRBJ1-5; V: TRBV6-1; size: .; CDR3: CASSEARGIDNQPQHF; DNA: TGTGCCAGCAGTGAAGCGCGGGGGATCGACAATCAGCCCCAGCATTTT
D: .; J: TRBJ2-3; V: TRBV5-1; size: .; CDR3: CASSYGGTDTQYF; DNA: TGCGCCAGCAGCTATGGAGGCACAGATACGCAGTATTTT
D: TRBD1; J: TRBJ1-3; V: TRBV5-4; size: .; CDR3: CASSLASPGQRNTIYF; DNA: TGTGCCAGCAGCTTGGCATCCCCGGGACAGCGAAACACCATATATTTT
D: .; J: TRBJ1-6; V: TRBV2; size: .; CDR3: CASKAQGVSNSPLHF; DNA: TGTGCCAGCAAGGCACAGGGTGTATCTAATTCACCCCTCCACTTT
D: TRBD1; J: TRBJ1-5; V: TRBV2; size: .; CDR3: CASSELGGAGQPQHF; DNA: TGTGCCAGCAGTGAGTTAGGGGGCGCGGGTCAGCCCCAGCATTTT
D: .; J: TRBJ1-2; V: TRBV18; size: .; CDR3: CASSSRQILDNYGYTF; DNA: TGTGCCAGCTCATCGCGACAGATTTTAGATAACTATGGCTACACCTTC
D: .; J: TRBJ2-5; V: TRBV2; size: once; CDR3: CASINRGAETQYF; DNA: TGTGCCAGCATCAATCGGGGGGCTGAGACCCAGTACTTC
D: TRBD1; J: TRBJ1-3; V: TRBV11-2; size: .; CDR3: CASSQTGEVGNTIYF; DNA: TGTGCCAGCAGCCAAACAGGGGAGGTCGGAAACACCATATATTTT
D: .; J: TRBJ1-1; V: TRBV2; size: .; CDR3: CASSEEEGRVTEAFF; DNA: TGTGCCAGCAGTGAAGAGGAGGGGCGGGTCACTGAAGCTTTCTTT